One and the same sample provided the 15 T cell receptor beta chains below, sequenced in a study of CD8 T cells in ankylosing spondylitis. MiXCR, applied by TCRdb to the 5' RACE reads, yields one record per CDR3 protein. The sample has roughly 470,000 distinct CDR3 sequences, roughly 26% seen once; the top ten hold 0.89%. No antigen is known for these receptors. Study results and caveats: Ankylosing spondylitis blood appeared to carry a characteristic TCR beta motif of eight or nine highly homologous variants.

Input material: blood, either unsorted or a sorted T cell fraction (not recorded which). The receptors originated from a male donor with ankylosing spondylitis.

The chain recombines TRBV5-1 with TRBJ1-1; D is unresolved. The CDR3 runs 14 residues. Looked up from germline, CDR1 is SGHRS and CDR2 is YFSETQ. With 4 bases removed from V and 2 bases from J, the gap between germline ends came to 12 bases. This CDR3 reads CASSPVTVNTEAFF. Here the CDR3 DNA reads TGCGCCAGCAGCCCGGTTACGGTCAACACTGAAGCTTTCTTT.

This clonotype was observed a handful of times. The chain recombines TRBV24-1 with TRBJ2-3; D is unclear. The CDR3 covers 11 residues. V dropped 3 bases and J dropped 10 bases, with 7 bases sitting between them. The germline V gene encodes CDR1 KGHDR and CDR2 SFDVKD. CDR3 bases: TGTGCCACCAGTGATCGCGGTCCGCAGTATTTT. Its protein is CATSDRGPQYF.

Only a few counts were recorded for this clonotype. This chain joins TRBV2 and TRBJ2-1; D is undetermined. CDR3 size: 11 residues. Germline values: CDR1 SNHLY, CDR2 FYNNEI. With 2 bases removed from V and 10 bases from J, the gap between germline ends came to 6 bases. The CDR3 nucleotides are TGTGCCAGCAGTGAATACGGGGAGCAGTTCTTC. This codes for CASSEYGEQFF.

This clonotype has just a few counts. CDR3 sequence: CASSQGLGWTDTQYF. The CDR3 DNA follows: TGTGCCAGCAGCCAAGGACTAGGGTGGACAGATACGCAGTATTTT. The chain is built from TRBV3-1 and TRBJ2-3; possible D gene TRBD2, 6 bases. V was clipped by 1 base and J by 3 bases, with 11 bases between them. The CDR3 has 15 amino acids. Germline V gives CDR1 LGHDT, CDR2 YNNKEL (reference sequence).

This sequence joins TRBV12-3 or TRBV12-4 and TRBJ1-4; D gene ambiguous. This CDR3 comprises 14 residues. V dropped 5 bases and J dropped 2 bases, with 9 bases sitting between them. CDR3 in DNA: TGTGCCAGCAGTAAAGGGATCACTAATGAAAAACTGTTTTTT. Residues: CASSKGITNEKLFF.

The gene calls are TRBV5-1 and TRBJ1-4; possible D gene TRBD1, 5 bases. The CDR3 is 16 amino acids. The V end was cut by 3 bases, the J end by 4 bases, with 16 bases between. Germline assignment: CDR1 SGHRS and CDR2 YFSETQ. CDR3 bases: TGCGCCAGCAGCTCCCTCGCCAGGGATGTTAATGAAAAACTGTTTTTT. This codes for CASSSLARDVNEKLFF.

The J gene is TRBJ2-1, the V gene TRBV29-1; D may be TRBD1 (6 bases). The CDR3 loop spans 14 amino acids. V shed 6 bases and J shed 4 bases, with 16 bases lying between them. Germline CDR1 SQVTM, CDR2 ANQGSEA. DNA for the CDR3: TGCAGCGTCGCCTACCGGGACATATACAATGAGCAGTTCTTC. Translation: CSVAYRDIYNEQFF.

The chain uses TRBV10-3 and TRBJ1-4, with D possibly being TRBD1 (5 bases). The ends were cut back, 3 bases at V and 4 bases at J, with 9 bases in the middle. CDR3 length: 14 residues. Germline CDR1 is ENHRY and CDR2 is SYGVKD. The CDR3 protein is CAISEGQGNEKLFF. The CDR3 bases are TGTGCCATCAGTGAAGGGCAGGGTAATGAAAAACTGTTTTTT.

The chain uses TRBV24-1 and TRBJ2-7; D not certain. Trimming removed 10 bases from V and 6 bases from J, with 6 bases in between. The germline CDR1 and CDR2 sequences are KGHDR and SFDVKD. There are 9 residues in the CDR3. This CDR3 reads CATNGEQYF. CDR3 DNA sequence: TGTGCCACAAACGGCGAGCAGTACTTC.

This chain links TRBV3-1 with TRBJ1-5; no definite D call. CDR1 LGHDT and CDR2 YNNKEL come from the germline V gene (reference sequence). Trimming cost V 0 bases and J 4 bases, with 4 bases left between them. The CDR3 extends over 13 amino acids. The CDR3 reads CASSQEKNQPQHF. The CDR3 DNA is TGTGCCAGCAGCCAAGAAAAAAATCAGCCCCAGCATTTT.

CDR3 bases: TGTGCCAGCTCATGGGCGGACGGGAATGGCTACACCTTC. It codes for CASSWADGNGYTF. The chain uses TRBV18 and TRBJ1-2; D uncertain. Germline V gives CDR1 KGHSH, CDR2 LQKENI. The ends were cut back, 5 bases at V and 6 bases at J, with 13 bases in the middle. The CDR3 sequence is 13 residues long.

This clonotype was seen at least ten times. The chain links TRBV12-3 or TRBV12-4 to TRBJ2-7; 7 bases are shared with TRBD1. The CDR3 is 14 residues long. The J segment lost 2 bases and the V segment lost 6 bases, leaving 7 bases of the junction unmatched. The CDR3 DNA is TGTGCCAGCAGCCTGGGGACAGCTACCTACGAGCAGTACTTC. Encoded protein: CASSLGTATYEQYF.

This clonotype was recorded a few times. The V gene is TRBV20-1, the J gene TRBJ2-1; D call uncertain. Looked up from germline, CDR1 is DFQATT and CDR2 is SNEGSKA (reference sequence). Trimming pared 6 bases from V and 4 bases from J, leaving 16 bases between. There are 14 residues in the CDR3. The CDR3 protein is CSAREGLGYNEQFF. As DNA, the CDR3 is TGCAGTGCAAGGGAAGGCCTAGGGTACAATGAGCAGTTCTTC.

This chain joins TRBV7-8 and TRBJ1-2; D remains ambiguous. Between the trimmed V and J ends, which lost 5 bases and 8 bases, there was a span of 15 bases. The CDR3 has 13 residues. From germline, CDR1 is SGHVS and CDR2 FQNEAQ. CDR3 nucleotide sequence: TGTGCCAGCAGCCGCCCGGAAGTTATGGGCTACACCTTC. It translates to CASSRPEVMGYTF.

This clonotype was observed a handful of times. This chain joins TRBV5-1 and TRBJ1-1; D is unresolved. There are 12 residues in the CDR3. CDR1 and CDR2 from the germline V gene are SGHRS and YFSETQ. V was shortened by 4 bases and J by 2 bases, with 6 bases between the two germline ends. The CDR3 protein is CASSPTNTEAFF. CDR3 nucleotide sequence: TGCGCCAGCAGCCCAACAAACACTGAAGCTTTCTTT.